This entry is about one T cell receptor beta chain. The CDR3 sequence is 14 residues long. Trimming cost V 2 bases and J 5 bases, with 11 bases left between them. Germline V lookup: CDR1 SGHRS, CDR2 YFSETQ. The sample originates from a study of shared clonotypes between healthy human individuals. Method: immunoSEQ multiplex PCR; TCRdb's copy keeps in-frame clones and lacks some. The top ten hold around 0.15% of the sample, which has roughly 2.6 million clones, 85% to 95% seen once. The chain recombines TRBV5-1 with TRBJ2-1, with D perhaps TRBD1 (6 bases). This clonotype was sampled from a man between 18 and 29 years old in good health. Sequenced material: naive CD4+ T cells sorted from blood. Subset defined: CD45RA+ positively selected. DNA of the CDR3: TGCGCCAGCAGCTTCCGGACAGTCAACAATGAGCAGTTCTTC. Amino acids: CASSFRTVNNEQFF.